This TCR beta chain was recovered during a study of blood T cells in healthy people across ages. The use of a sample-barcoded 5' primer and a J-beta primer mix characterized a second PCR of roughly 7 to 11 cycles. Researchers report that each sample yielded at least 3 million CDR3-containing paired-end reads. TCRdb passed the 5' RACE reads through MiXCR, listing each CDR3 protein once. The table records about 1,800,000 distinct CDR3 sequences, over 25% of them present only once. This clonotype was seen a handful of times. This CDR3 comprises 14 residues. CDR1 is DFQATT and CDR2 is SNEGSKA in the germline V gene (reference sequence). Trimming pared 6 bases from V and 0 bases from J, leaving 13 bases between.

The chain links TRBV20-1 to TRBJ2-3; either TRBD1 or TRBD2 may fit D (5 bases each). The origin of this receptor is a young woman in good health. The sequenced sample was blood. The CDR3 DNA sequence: TGCAGTGCAACCGGGACCCAAAGCACAGATACGCAGTATTTT. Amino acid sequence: CSATGTQSTDTQYF.